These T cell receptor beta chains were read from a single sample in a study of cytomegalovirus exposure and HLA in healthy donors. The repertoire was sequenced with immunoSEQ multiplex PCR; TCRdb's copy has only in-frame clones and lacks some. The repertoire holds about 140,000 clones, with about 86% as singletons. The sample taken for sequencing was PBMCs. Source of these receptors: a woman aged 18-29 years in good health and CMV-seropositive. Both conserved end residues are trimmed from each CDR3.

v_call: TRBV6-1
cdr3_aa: ASSERGVYSNQPQH

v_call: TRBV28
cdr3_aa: ASSRLAGGQTQY

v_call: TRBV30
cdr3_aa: AWSVLFGRVIGLKAGELF

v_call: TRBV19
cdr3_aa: ASSIDSRTDTQY

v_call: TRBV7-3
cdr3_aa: ASSRREGKQF

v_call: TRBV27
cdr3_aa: ASSPGTGGLSGNTIY

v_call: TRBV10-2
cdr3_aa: ASSDPFGGRATPPNEQF

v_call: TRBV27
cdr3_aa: ASKGLAGYNEQF

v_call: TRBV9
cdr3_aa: ASSVRTDTQY

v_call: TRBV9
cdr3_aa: ASSVATASGGALQVDTQY

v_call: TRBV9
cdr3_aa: ASRGQDYGYT

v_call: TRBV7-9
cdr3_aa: ASSLAGGQY

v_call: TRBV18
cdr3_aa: ASSQLQGVNGYT

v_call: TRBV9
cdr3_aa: ASSNPGLSPLH

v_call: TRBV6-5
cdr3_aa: ASRDRYNEKLF

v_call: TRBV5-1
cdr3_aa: ASSLTGTANSPLH

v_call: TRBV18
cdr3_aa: ASSPDFDSYEQY

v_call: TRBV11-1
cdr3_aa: ASSMTGKTEAF

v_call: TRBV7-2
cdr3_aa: ASSTRDRWGNEQF

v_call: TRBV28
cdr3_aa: ASGRQSGQVNEQY

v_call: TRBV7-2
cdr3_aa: ASSLLAGGPTDTQY

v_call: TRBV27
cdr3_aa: ASGNGAETGELF

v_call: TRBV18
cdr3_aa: ASSLNSGSPQETQY

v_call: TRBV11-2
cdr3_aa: ASSFGQGNSPLH

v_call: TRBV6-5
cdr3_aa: ASSFLAGSYNEQF

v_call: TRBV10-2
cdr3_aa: ASSEYQYEQY

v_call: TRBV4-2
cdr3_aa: ASSQDTAVETQY

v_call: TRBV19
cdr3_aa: ASSIAGFYYQPQH

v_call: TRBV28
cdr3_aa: ASSFPGQGPTGELF

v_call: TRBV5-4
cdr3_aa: ASSADRGYTDTQY

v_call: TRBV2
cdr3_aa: AIDLGGRLYEQY

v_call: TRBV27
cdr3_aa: ASSRSGGPTQY

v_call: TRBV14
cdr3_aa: ASSQDIWDRGLDGYT

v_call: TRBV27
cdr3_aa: ASEEGAEGRQV

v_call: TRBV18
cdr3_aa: ASSSLGANNSPLH

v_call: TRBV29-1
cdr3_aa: SVETSVEQF

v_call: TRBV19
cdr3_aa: ASSLLAGGNEQF

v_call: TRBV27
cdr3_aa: ASSSDADRVNTEAF

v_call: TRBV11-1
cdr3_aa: ASSLVAGSNEQY

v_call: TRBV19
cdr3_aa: ASKGTGESPLH